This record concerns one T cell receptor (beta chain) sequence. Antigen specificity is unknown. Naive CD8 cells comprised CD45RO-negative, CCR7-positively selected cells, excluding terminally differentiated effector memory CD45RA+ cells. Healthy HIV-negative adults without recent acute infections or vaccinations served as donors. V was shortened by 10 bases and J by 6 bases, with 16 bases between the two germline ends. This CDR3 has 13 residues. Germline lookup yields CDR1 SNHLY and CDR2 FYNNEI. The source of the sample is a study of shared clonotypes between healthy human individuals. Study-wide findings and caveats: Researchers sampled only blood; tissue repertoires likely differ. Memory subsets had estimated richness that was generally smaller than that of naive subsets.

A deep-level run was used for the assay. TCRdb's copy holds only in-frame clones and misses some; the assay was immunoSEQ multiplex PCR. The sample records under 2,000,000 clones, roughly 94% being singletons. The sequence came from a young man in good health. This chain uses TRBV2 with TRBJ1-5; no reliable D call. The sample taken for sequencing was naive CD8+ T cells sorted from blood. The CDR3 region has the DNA TGTGCCACCCGGGATGTCGCGGGTCAGCCCCAGCATTTT. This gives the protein CATRDVAGQPQHF.